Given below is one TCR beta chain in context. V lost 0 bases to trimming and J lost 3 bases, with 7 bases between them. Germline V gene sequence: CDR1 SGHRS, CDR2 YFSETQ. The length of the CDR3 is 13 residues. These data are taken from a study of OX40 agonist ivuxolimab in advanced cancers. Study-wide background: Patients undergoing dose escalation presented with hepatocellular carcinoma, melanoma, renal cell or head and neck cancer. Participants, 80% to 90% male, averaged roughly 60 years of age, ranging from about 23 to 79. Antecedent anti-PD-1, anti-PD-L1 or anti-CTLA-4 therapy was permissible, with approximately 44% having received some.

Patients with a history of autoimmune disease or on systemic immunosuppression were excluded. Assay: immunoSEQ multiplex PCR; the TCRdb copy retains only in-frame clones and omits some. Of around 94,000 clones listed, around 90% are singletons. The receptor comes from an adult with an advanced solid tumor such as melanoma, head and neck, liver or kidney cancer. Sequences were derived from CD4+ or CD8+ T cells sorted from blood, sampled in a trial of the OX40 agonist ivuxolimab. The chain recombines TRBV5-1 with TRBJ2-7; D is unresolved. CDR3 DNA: TGCGCCAGCAGCTTGGACAGAAACTACGAGCAGTACTTC. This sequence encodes CASSLDRNYEQYF.